This T cell receptor beta chain derives from a study of long-term antiretroviral therapy in people with HIV. Findings and caveats of the study: Although diversity increased after ART, it remained lower than in transplant donor controls.

Germline lookup yields CDR1 LNHDA and CDR2 SQIVND (reference sequence). CDR3 length equals 14 residues. The trim removed 3 bases at V and 8 bases at J, leaving 6 bases unmatched. Note on this clone: What it binds is unknown.

Runs used v3.0 of the immunoSEQ assay and were done at survey level. Clones were read by immunoSEQ multiplex PCR, and TCRdb kept only the in-frame ones, dropping some. Of some 23,000 clones listed, about 86% were seen once; the top ten hold roughly 5.3%. This chain joins TRBV19 and TRBJ1-2, with 10 bases aligning to TRBD1. Sample: unsorted PBMCs, taken about 4.5 years after starting antiretroviral therapy. This receptor was identified in a man aged 25-40 years with HIV. The CDR3 nucleotides are TGTGCCAGTAGTATCCGAGACAGGGGGCACGGCTACACCTTC. Protein sequence: CASSIRDRGHGYTF.